A selection of T cell receptor beta chains follows, all from one sample in a study of cytomegalovirus exposure and HLA in healthy donors. Clones were read by immunoSEQ multiplex PCR, and TCRdb kept only the in-frame ones, dropping some. The repertoire includes fewer than 200,000 clones, approximately 81% of them detected once, and less than 2% sits in the top ten. Sequenced input: PBMCs. These receptors all stem from a male donor in good health and CMV-seronegative. Each CDR3 is given with its conserved first and last residue. The order of the fields is J gene, clone size, D gene, V gene, CDR3 protein. The D gene is left open where the match is weak. Clone size is shown for a subset of rows, as once, few, many or a class of expanded clone.

J gene: TRBJ1-2; clone size: -; D gene: TRBD1; V gene: TRBV5-1; CDR3 protein: CASSLEGQTSYGYTF
J gene: TRBJ2-3; clone size: -; D gene: TRBD1; V gene: TRBV9; CDR3 protein: CASSVATGEVDTQYF
J gene: TRBJ2-3; clone size: -; D gene: TRBD2; V gene: TRBV29-1; CDR3 protein: CSVEDPGLARTDTQYF
J gene: TRBJ1-2; clone size: -; D gene: TRBD1; V gene: TRBV18; CDR3 protein: CASSPNRGVVYGYTF
J gene: -; clone size: -; D gene: TRBD2; V gene: TRBV28; CDR3 protein: CASSLSRGGELAGGYGNYEQYF
J gene: TRBJ1-2; clone size: -; D gene: TRBD1; V gene: TRBV6-6; CDR3 protein: CASSPGGDPVYGYTF
J gene: TRBJ2-1; clone size: once; D gene: -; V gene: TRBV15; CDR3 protein: CATWAGGHNEQFF
J gene: TRBJ1-6; clone size: -; D gene: TRBD1; V gene: TRBV5-6; CDR3 protein: CASSLPIGDRESPLHF
J gene: TRBJ1-2; clone size: once; D gene: -; V gene: TRBV7-2; CDR3 protein: CASSLGGAGMDYGYTF
J gene: TRBJ1-4; clone size: -; D gene: -; V gene: TRBV27; CDR3 protein: CASTRGTNEKLFF
J gene: TRBJ2-5; clone size: -; D gene: TRBD1; V gene: TRBV7-2; CDR3 protein: CASSTTPGGYQETQYF